This T cell receptor beta chain was observed in a study of Ad26.COV2.S vaccination and SARS-CoV-2 variants. Across the study: Once or twice, 56 days apart, Ad26.COV2.S was delivered intramuscularly.

With regard to this clone: The antigen is not known.

Treatment here: roughly 19 received Ad26.COV2.S at low or high dose, single or two shots; about 5 received placebo; per-sample allocation not given. The study sampled participants on day 63 after the first vaccine or placebo injection. Adults aged 18-55 years in Boston included the donor. Broader study findings: Spike-specific responses of CD8+ and CD4+ T cells were reported to display substantial breadth after vaccination. Those who received vaccine or placebo ended up with similar non-spike TCR breadth.

Germline V gives CDR1 SGHTA, CDR2 FQGNSA. V lost 4 bases and J lost 3; bases outside the gene matches: 6. The CDR3 extends over 15 amino acids. Only in-frame clones appear in the TCRdb table, and some are missing; sequencing was by immunoSEQ multiplex PCR. The data hold roughly 350,000 clones, with approximately 90% observed a single time. This chain links TRBV7-2 with TRBJ2-1; 7 positions match TRBD2. The sequence was collected from a person between 18 and 60 years old who received the Ad26.COV2.S COVID-19 vaccine or a placebo. Here the sequenced sample was peripheral blood, taken in a trial of Ad26.COV2.S vaccine versus placebo. The CDR3 DNA reads as TGTGCCAGCAGCTACCAGAGCGGGGACTACAATGAGCAGTTCTTC. Its translation is CASSYQSGDYNEQFF. Looking up the rest from reference TRBV7-2 and TRBJ2-1 gives the full variable domain: GAGVSQSPSNKVTEKGKDVELRCDPISGHTALYWYRQSLGQGLEFLIYFQGNSAPDKSGLPSDRFSAERTGGSVSTLTIQRTQQEDSAVYLCASSYQSGDYNEQFFGPGTRLTVL.